The clone carrying this TCR beta chain was observed a handful of times. Its antigen is undetermined. Per germline, CDR1 SNHLY and CDR2 FYNNEI. Deletions cut 3 bases from V and 1 base from J, with 7 bases between. This CDR3 contains 14 residues. Incorporated into the TCR beta cDNA libraries were unique molecular identifiers, which served to reduce PCR and sequencing biases. Yield was approximately 500,000 cDNA molecules from around 1 to 9.1 million T cells. TCRdb processed the PCR reads anew with MiXCR; each CDR3 protein has one entry. The table lists roughly 200,000 distinct CDR3 sequences, 29% of them singletons. The data originate from a study of post-analysis software for immune sequencing data. Across the whole study: There were relapsing-remitting, secondary progressive and progressive-relapsing multiple sclerosis among the disease courses included. Study conclusions and caveats: Under the F measure, samples that were prepared in one batch clustered strongly together. Relative to controls, patients with multiple sclerosis showed significantly lower normalized Chao1 diversity. Among four to six TRBV segments more frequent in patients than controls were TRBV5-6, TRBV5-1 and TRBV20-1.

The TCR was taken from a girl younger than 18 with multiple sclerosis. The specimen was blood. This chain joins TRBV2 and TRBJ1-3; D not resolved. The DNA for the CDR3 is TGTGCCAGCAGTGAGGTCCATTCTGGAAACACCATATATTTT. Its protein is CASSEVHSGNTIYF.